Listed below are T cell receptor beta chains from one sample, sequenced in a study of blood T cell repertoires in COVID-19. Profiled with immunoSEQ multiplex PCR; TCRdb holds only in-frame clones, not every one. The sample yields tens of thousands of clones, over 75% seen once. Sequenced material: peripheral blood. Source of these receptors: a woman in her 40s with active COVID-19. The conserved cysteine and the conserved F or W are not part of the CDR3 here. For some rows the clone size is stated as once, few or many, or as a class when expanded; others skip it.

v_call,clone_size,cdr3_aa
TRBV12-5,.,ASGFPQAGNNEQF
TRBV4-1,.,ASSRLAGATSDTQY
TRBV12-3/TRBV12-4,.,ASSLDRDQPQH
TRBV11-2,.,ASSPGGDYGYT
TRBV4-3,.,ASSQDYSSGPYTDTQY
TRBV7-9,.,ASSRRQGWTDTQY
TRBV29-1,.,SAGLTGGGYGYT
TRBV19,.,ASSAGQVITEAF
TRBV11-3,.,ASSLAGWGHRSSYEQY
TRBV7-6,.,ASSTRAGRSTGELF
TRBV5-1,once,ASSLRDRDYEQY
TRBV5-8,.,ASSLSGGYYNSPLH
TRBV19,.,ASSMTAVNSPLH
TRBV7-8,.,ASSLDRLINYGYT
TRBV19,.,ASSFGGELF
TRBV2,once,ASRAGTGGHSTGFTDTQY
TRBV30,.,AWTPQITGELF
TRBV6-6,.,ASSYAGSTYEQY
TRBV7-9,.,ASSSRDRLARELF
TRBV4-3,.,ASSQDSGREQY
TRBV11-2,.,ASSPRTGGGTDTQY
TRBV6-5,.,ASSIRQPYGYT
TRBV7-9,.,ASSLPTGPRGEKLF
TRBV3-1/TRBV3-2,.,ASSQGSAAEY
TRBV3-1/TRBV3-2,once,ASSETGGATEAF
TRBV6-5,.,ASSGLGDSEQY
TRBV6-5,.,ASSPRDYGYT
TRBV11-3,.,ASSPGTETYEQY
TRBV5-8,.,ASSLAVIRGMETQY
TRBV7-9,.,ASSPTVVAKNIQY
TRBV6-1,.,ASSDGTGGAYEQY
TRBV28,.,ASSPPEPTSRAKNIQY
TRBV18,.,ASSSTSLAGGIQETQY
TRBV12-5,.,ASGGGSPVYEQY
TRBV11-2,.,ASSSRGPSGNTIY
TRBV7-2,.,ASTRTGGFLNEQF